Each of the 20 T cell receptor beta chains below was sequenced from the same sample in a study of T cell responses to AZD1222 COVID-19 vaccine. Assay used: immunoSEQ multiplex PCR; TCRdb lists only in-frame clones, some missing. Among 70,000 to 90,000 clones, 70% to 90% were seen once, and the ten largest hold about 12%. This material consisted of peripheral blood, taken 28 days after the second AZD1222 dose. The source is an adult who received the AZD1222 COVID-19 vaccine.

CDR3 bases: TGTGCCAGCAGTTACTCGTCCCGCCCATCGCACACTGAAGCTTTCTTT. As protein: CASSYSSRPSHTEAFF. V and J are TRBV6-5 and TRBJ1-1; D unresolved. This CDR3 is built from 16 residues. V lost 0 bases, J lost 3 bases, and 14 bases lay in between. CDR1 is MNHEY, CDR2 SVGAGI, per germline.

The rearrangement links TRBV6-5 to TRBJ1-4; D remains ambiguous. The CDR3 covers 13 residues. Trimming left V 6 bases short and J 2 bases short, with 7 bases between. Germline CDR1 is MNHEY and CDR2 is SVGAGI. The CDR3 DNA is TGTGCCAGCAGGGGGTCGACTAATGAAAAACTGTTTTTT. It yields the protein CASRGSTNEKLFF.

V usage is TRBV2 and J usage is TRBJ1-1; D gene ambiguous. This CDR3 region has 12 residues. Germline-derived CDR1 and CDR2 are SNHLY and FYNNEI. Trimming stripped 8 bases from V and 6 bases from J, with 13 bases between. The CDR3 loop reads CASGPARAEAFF. DNA for the CDR3: TGTGCCAGCGGGCCGGCTAGGGCTGAAGCTTTCTTT.

The V gene is TRBV9, the J gene TRBJ1-2; 7 bases agree with TRBD1. J was trimmed by 6 bases and V by 3 bases; bases with no gene match: 8. The CDR3 runs 14 residues. Germline loops: CDR1 SGDLS, CDR2 YYNGEE. The CDR3 sequence: CASSAGHRGDGYTF. For the CDR3, the DNA is TGTGCCAGCAGCGCCGGGCACAGGGGAGATGGCTACACCTTC.

This clone has only a few counts. This sequence joins TRBV6-2 or TRBV6-3 and TRBJ2-3; 10 positions match TRBD1. Germline V gene lookup returns CDR1 MNHEY and CDR2 SVGEGT. V was pared by 6 bases and J by 3 bases, with 6 bases of the junction left unmatched. CDR3 length equals 15 residues. The CDR3 nucleotides are TGTGCCAGCAGCACTAGGGGACAGGGGACAGATACGCAGTATTTT. Translation gives CASSTRGQGTDTQYF.

The rearrangement joins TRBV28 to TRBJ1-2; perhaps TRBD1 as D (5 bases). CDR3 length: 16 amino acids. Germline V gives CDR1 MDHEN, CDR2 SYDVKM. V gave up 3 bases and J gave up 3 bases, with 17 bases separating them. CDR3: CASSFPDGGWDYGYTF. CDR3 bases: TGTGCCAGCAGTTTCCCCGATGGGGGTTGGGACTATGGCTACACCTTC.

This chain links TRBV12-5 with TRBJ2-7, with 9 bases lining up with TRBD1. Germline lookup yields CDR1 LGHNT and CDR2 FRNRAP. J lost 0 bases, V lost 5 bases, and 8 bases had no gene match. There are 16 residues in the CDR3. As DNA, the CDR3 is TGTGCTAGTGGTCCCACCGGGACAGGGAGCTCCTACGAGCAGTACTTC. It translates to CASGPTGTGSSYEQYF.

The chain joins TRBV28 to TRBJ1-1; the D gene is possibly TRBD1 (6 bases). CDR1 is MDHEN and CDR2 is SYDVKM in the germline V gene. Trimming took 11 bases from V and 0 from J, leaving 13 bases between them. CDR3 length: 13 amino acids. CDR3 in DNA: TGTGCCGGGGGGGCAGGGGTGAACACTGAAGCTTTCTTT. It yields the protein CAGGAGVNTEAFF.

The CDR3 region is CASSPSTGNTIYF. DNA of the CDR3: TGTGCCAGCAGCCCAAGCACTGGAAACACCATATATTTT. The V call is TRBV7-2, the J call TRBJ1-3; D gene ambiguous. Germline CDR1 and CDR2: SGHTA and FQGNSA. Trimming stripped 5 bases from V and 2 bases from J, with 7 bases between. The CDR3 has 13 amino acids.

This clone was detected once. The V gene is TRBV27, the J gene TRBJ1-6; D not resolved. Per germline, CDR1 MNHEY and CDR2 SMNVEV (reference sequence). The CDR3 loop spans 14 amino acids. V lost 7 bases and J 6 bases, leaving 13 bases between the germline ends. CDR3 region: CASNGPTLNSPLHF. The DNA for the CDR3 is TGTGCCAGCAATGGCCCCACTCTTAATTCACCCCTCCACTTT.

This clone was found a few times. The V gene is TRBV2, the J gene TRBJ1-1; D unresolved. This CDR3 spans 11 amino acids. CDR1 and CDR2 from the germline V gene are SNHLY and FYNNEI. Deletions cut 2 bases from V and 6 bases from J, with 4 bases between. The CDR3 reads CASSERAEAFF. In DNA form, the CDR3 reads TGTGCCAGCAGTGAAAGGGCTGAAGCTTTCTTT.

The chain recombines TRBV7-9 with TRBJ2-4; tentatively, D is TRBD2 (5 bases). Trimming pared 1 base from V and 0 bases from J, leaving 10 bases between. The CDR3 contains 16 residues. The germline V gene has CDR1 SEHNR and CDR2 FQNEAQ (reference sequence). CDR3 protein: CASSLVAGIAKNIQYF. The CDR3 nucleotides are TGTGCCAGCAGCTTAGTTGCGGGCATAGCCAAAAACATTCAGTACTTC.

V and J are TRBV11-3 and TRBJ2-3; D may be TRBD2 (5 bases). The germline gives CDR1 SGHNT, CDR2 YENEEA. Trimming cost V 3 bases and J 0 bases, with 16 bases left between them. The CDR3 contains 17 residues. The CDR3 here is CASSFGTAAFSTDTQYF. The CDR3, as DNA: TGTGCCAGCAGCTTTGGCACAGCGGCCTTTAGCACAGATACGCAGTATTTT.

The chain combines TRBV7-2 with TRBJ2-1; 8 nucleotides agree with TRBD1. Germline CDR1 SGHTA, CDR2 FQGNSA. V lost 1 base and J lost 9; bases outside the gene matches: 8. The CDR3 sequence is 15 residues long. The CDR3 loop is CASSLVGQVSPEQFF. DNA for the CDR3: TGTGCCAGCAGCTTAGTGGGACAGGTTTCCCCTGAGCAGTTCTTC.

CDR3 in DNA: TGTGCCAGCAGCCGCACCCAGACAGGAAGCTCCTATAATTCACCCCTCCACTTT. It yields the protein CASSRTQTGSSYNSPLHF. The rearrangement joins TRBV3-1 (or the pseudogene TRBV3-2) to TRBJ1-6; maybe TRBD1 (6 bases). The CDR3 contains 18 residues. V lost 4 bases and J 0 bases, leaving 16 bases between the germline ends. Germline assignment: CDR1 LGHDT and CDR2 YNNKEL (reference sequence).

CDR3 loop: CASSAGTGEETQYF. CDR3 nucleotide sequence: TGCGCCAGCAGTGCCGGGACAGGGGAAGAGACCCAGTACTTC. The rearrangement joins TRBV5-1 to TRBJ2-5; 10 bases align to TRBD1. V was pared by 5 bases and J by 3 bases, with 4 bases of the junction left unmatched. CDR1 is SGHRS, CDR2 YFSETQ, per germline. The CDR3 is made up of 14 amino acids.

V is TRBV9 and J is TRBJ2-5; D is unresolved. Germline V lookup: CDR1 SGDLS, CDR2 YYNGEE. Trimming shortened V by 2 bases and J by 2 bases, and 13 bases separated the two germline ends. This CDR3 is 15 amino acids long. The DNA of the CDR3 is TGTGCCAGCAGCGTCTTAGGCGGAGCTCAAGAGACCCAGTACTTC. Protein: CASSVLGGAQETQYF.

The rearrangement joins TRBV9 to TRBJ1-1; possibly TRBD1 for D (6 bases). The V end lost 4 bases, the J end lost 5 bases, and 12 bases lay between the germline ends. From germline, CDR1 is SGDLS and CDR2 YYNGEE. CDR3 length: 13 amino acids. The CDR3: CASSPGGRTEAFF. CDR3 in DNA: TGTGCCAGCAGCCCCGGGGGGCGAACTGAAGCTTTCTTT.

This clone was seen a few times. The chain is built from TRBV19 and TRBJ2-2, with 9 bases lining up with TRBD1. The CDR3 totals 17 residues. Germline CDR1 is LNHDA and CDR2 is SQIVND (reference sequence). J gave up 4 bases and V 3 bases, and 9 bases lay outside the gene matches. CDR3 sequence reads: CASSILGTGSPTGELFF. CDR3 bases: TGTGCCAGTAGTATTCTTGGGACAGGGTCGCCCACCGGGGAGCTGTTTTTT. Full variable domain (rest looked up from reference TRBV19 and TRBJ2-2): DGGITQSPKYLFRKEGQNVTLSCEQNLNHDAMYWYRQDPGQGLRLIYYSQIVNDFQKGDIAEGYSVSREKKESFPLTVTSAQKNPTAFYLCASSILGTGSPTGELFFGEGSRLTVL.

CDR3: CASSYPGTGVTEAFF. CDR3 nucleotides: TGTGCCAGCAGTTACCCCGGGACAGGGGTGACTGAAGCTTTCTTT. The rearrangement joins TRBV6-2 or TRBV6-3 to TRBJ1-1, with 10 bases matching TRBD1. The CDR3 is made up of 15 amino acids. The germline CDR1 and CDR2 sequences are MNHEY and SVGEGT. V dropped 2 bases and J dropped 5; count of bases not matched to a gene: 5.